The 10 T cell receptor beta chains in this list originate from one sample, sequenced in a study of cytomegalovirus exposure and HLA in healthy donors. Amplification used 60 Vbeta primers and 13 Jbeta primers. Only in-frame clones appear in the TCRdb table, and some are missing; sequencing was by immunoSEQ multiplex PCR. Among about 150,000 clones listed, roughly four fifths were seen once. Sequenced sample: PBMCs. These TCRs come from a young man in good health and CMV-seronegative.

The chain uses TRBV6-5 and TRBJ1-2; D is perhaps TRBD1 (6 bases). This CDR3 has 16 amino acids. The germline V gene has CDR1 MNHEY and CDR2 SVGAGI. The V end was cut by 2 bases, the J end by 0 bases, with 13 bases between. This CDR3 is CASSYTRTAPNYGYTF. CDR3 in DNA: TGTGCCAGCAGTTACACCAGGACAGCTCCTAACTATGGCTACACCTTC.

The J gene is TRBJ2-2, the V gene TRBV25-1; 8 positions match TRBD2. Trimming took 7 bases from V and 1 from J; bases not matched to a gene: 11. The CDR3 length is 17 residues. Germline lookup yields CDR1 MGHDK and CDR2 SYGVNS. CDR3 coding DNA: TGTGCCAGCAACTCCCCCCGGGAGGGACAGAACACCGGGGAGCTGTTTTTT. It codes for CASNSPREGQNTGELFF.

The rearrangement uses TRBV19 and TRBJ2-1; 9 bases fit TRBD1. The CDR3 has 15 residues. V lost 5 bases to trimming and J lost 7 bases; unmatched junction nucleotides: 9. In germline, CDR1 is LNHDA, CDR2 SQIVND (reference sequence). CDR3 sequence: CASSYPGTGSNEQFF. The CDR3 DNA reads TGTGCCAGTAGTTACCCCGGGACAGGGAGTAATGAGCAGTTCTTC.

V is TRBV5-1 and J is TRBJ2-3; TRBD2 matches at 8 bases. Germline V lookup: CDR1 SGHRS, CDR2 YFSETQ. CDR3 length equals 16 residues. V trimming: 5 bases; J trimming: 1 base; junction bases outside the gene matches: 9. The CDR3 loop reads CASRSSGGWGTDTQYF. Written as DNA, the CDR3 is TGCGCCAGCAGGTCTTCGGGAGGGTGGGGCACAGATACGCAGTATTTT.

This chain joins TRBV6-5 and TRBJ2-3; D is undetermined. Germline V gene lookup returns CDR1 MNHEY and CDR2 SVGAGI. The CDR3 has 15 residues. Trimming left V 6 bases short and J 4 bases short, with 17 bases between. DNA for the CDR3: TGTGCCAGCAGCTATCAACTCCGGTCGGCAGATACGCAGTATTTT. It codes for CASSYQLRSADTQYF.

In its sample, this clone was seen a few times. The V call is TRBV5-8, the J call TRBJ2-5; 9 positions agree with TRBD2. With 4 bases clipped from V and 1 base from J, the junction kept 11 bases outside the gene matches. CDR3 length: 17 residues. The germline V gene has CDR1 SGHTS and CDR2 YDEGEE. The CDR3 nucleotides read TGTGCCAGCAGCCCCTTAGCGGGAGAGGGCCCCCAAGAGACCCAGTACTTC. Translation: CASSPLAGEGPQETQYF.

Details on this clone: The conserved final phenylalanine or tryptophan is absent from the CDR3, which likely points to a read error. The chain recombines TRBV29-1 with TRBJ1-1, with D maybe TRBD1 (5 bases). Trimming removed 5 bases from V and 3 bases from J, with 13 bases in between. The CDR3 totals 13 residues. Germline V gene lookup returns CDR1 SQVTM and CDR2 ANQGSEA. CDR3 loop: CSVSTGTDTEAFS. The CDR3 DNA reads TGCAGCGTTTCAACCGGGACTGACACTGAAGCTTTCTCT.

This chain uses TRBV28 with TRBJ1-1; TRBD1 aligns across 7 bases. V lost 6 bases to trimming and J lost 1 base; unmatched junction nucleotides: 11. The germline V gene has CDR1 MDHEN and CDR2 SYDVKM. The CDR3 is 16 residues long. Here the CDR3 reads CASRPSWTGQNTEAFF. CDR3 nucleotides: TGTGCCAGCAGACCTTCCTGGACAGGCCAGAACACTGAAGCTTTCTTT. The whole variable domain, filled in from reference TRBV28 and TRBJ1-1, reads DVKVTQSSRYLVKRTGEKVFLECVQDMDHENMFWYRQDPGLGLRLIYFSYDVKMKEKGDIPEGYSVSREKKERFSLILESASTNQTSMYLCASRPSWTGQNTEAFFGQGTRLTVV.

The J gene is TRBJ1-1, the V gene TRBV14; D ambiguous. The CDR3 totals 14 residues. Germline CDR1 SGHDN, CDR2 FVKESK. V gave up 1 base and J gave up 7 bases, with 13 bases separating them. CDR3 sequence: CASSQGLGYREAFF. DNA for the CDR3: TGTGCCAGCAGCCAAGGACTAGGGTATCGTGAAGCTTTCTTT.

CDR3 sequence (DNA): TGTGCCAGCAGCTTGAGGCGAGGAGACAGAATGGATACGCAGTATTTT. It specifies CASSLRRGDRMDTQYF. The chain employs TRBV5-4 and TRBJ2-3; weak D call: TRBD1 (5 bases). Trimming took 1 base from V and 6 from J, leaving 18 bases between them. The germline CDR1 and CDR2 sequences are SGHNT and YYREEE (reference sequence). The CDR3 is 16 amino acids.